This T cell receptor (beta chain) was found in a study of blood T cells in healthy people across ages. Trimming stripped 2 bases from V and 0 bases from J, with 14 bases between. There are 16 residues in the CDR3. Germline CDR1 and CDR2: DFQATT and SNEGSKA (reference sequence). This clonotype was counted a few times. The use of a sample-barcoded 5' primer and a J-beta primer mix characterized a second PCR of roughly 7 to 11 cycles. Each CDR3 protein is one row after TCRdb ran MiXCR on the 5' RACE reads. The sample consists of about 1.8 million distinct CDR3 sequences, about 50% of them appearing once.

This TCR derives from a woman aged 40 to 50 in good health. This chain links TRBV20-1 with TRBJ2-1; D might be TRBD2 (6 bases). Sample: blood. In DNA, the CDR3 is TGCAGTGCTAGATCTCCTTGGACTAACTCCTACAATGAGCAGTTCTTC. It translates to CSARSPWTNSYNEQFF.